These 4 T cell receptor beta chains share one sample of origin, sequenced in a study of blood T cell repertoires in COVID-19. Sequencing was performed with immunoSEQ multiplex PCR; in TCRdb, only in-frame clones are kept and a portion is missing. The repertoire holds around 280,000 clones, approximately 86% seen once, with roughly 2.2% in the top ten. Input material: peripheral blood. Source of these receptors: a woman in her fifties or sixties who had recovered from COVID-19.

The rearrangement joins TRBV14 to TRBJ1-4, with TRBD1 matching over 9 bases. This CDR3 contains 15 residues. The J segment lost 8 bases and the V segment lost 4 bases, leaving 8 bases of the junction unmatched. Germline CDR1 SGHDN, CDR2 FVKESK. CDR3 sequence: CASSLKQGAKEKLFF. CDR3 bases: TGTGCCAGCAGCCTCAAACAGGGGGCGAAAGAAAAACTGTTTTTT.

This clone was recorded once. V is TRBV14 and J is TRBJ1-1; a possible D gene is TRBD1 (5 bases). Trimming took off 4 bases at V and 1 base at J, with 19 bases between the two ends. This CDR3 spans 17 amino acids. Germline V gene lookup returns CDR1 SGHDN and CDR2 FVKESK. The CDR3 reads CASSLFPSGTTNTEAFF. CDR3 nucleotides: TGTGCCAGCAGCCTCTTTCCCAGCGGGACGACGAACACTGAAGCTTTCTTT.

V and J are TRBV11-2 and TRBJ2-1; 8 bases are a match to TRBD2. Germline loops: CDR1 SGHAT, CDR2 FQNNGV. The CDR3 covers 15 residues. Unmatched junction bases numbered 8, after V lost 4 bases and J lost 6 bases. The CDR3 bases are TGTGCCAGCAGCTCTAGAGCGGGAGACAGCAATGAGCAGTTCTTC. Its translation: CASSSRAGDSNEQFF.

The rearrangement joins TRBV12-5 to TRBJ1-1; D may be TRBD1 (6 bases). The CDR3 totals 17 residues. Germline V gene lookup returns CDR1 LGHNT and CDR2 FRNRAP. Trimming took 6 bases from V and 0 from J, leaving 20 bases between them. The CDR3 protein is CASGTPFRDTMNTEAFF. The CDR3, as DNA: TGTGCTAGTGGGACGCCCTTTAGGGACACAATGAACACTGAAGCTTTCTTT.